Shown below are 29 T cell receptor beta chains from a single sample sequenced in a study of blood T cells in healthy people across ages. The authors ran a second PCR of about 7 to 11 cycles using a sample-barcoded 5' primer and a J-beta primer mix. Via MiXCR, TCRdb re-called the 5' RACE reads, giving one row per CDR3 protein. The table shows some 1.5 million distinct CDR3 sequences, with roughly 30% occurring only once. What was sequenced was blood. The origin of the receptors is a woman aged 30 to 39 in good health.

The gene calls are TRBV20-1 and TRBJ2-1; unclear D gene. The V gene's germline CDR1 is DFQATT and CDR2 SNEGSKA (reference sequence). This CDR3 has 13 amino acids. V lost 3 bases, J lost 9 bases, and 15 bases lay in between. The CDR3 coding sequence is TGCAGTGCTAGCCCTCAAAGACGGCCTGAGCAGTTCTTC. This gives the protein CSASPQRRPEQFF.

Note on this clonotype: The germline gene is not matched at one end of the junction; a read error may be the cause. The chain has TRBV20-1 and TRBJ2-3; tentatively, D is TRBD2 (5 bases). The CDR3 has 13 residues. Germline CDR1 and CDR2: DFQATT and SNEGSKA (reference sequence). The CDR3 protein is CSTRRGRGDTQYF. CDR3 coding DNA: TGCAGTACTAGAAGAGGGAGAGGAGATACGCAGTATTTT.

This clonotype was observed a few times. The chain has TRBV6-5 and TRBJ2-1; 9 bases are shared with TRBD1. This CDR3 is 13 amino acids long. Trimming removed 8 bases from V and 12 bases from J; junction bases left unmatched: 11. Germline V gives CDR1 MNHEY, CDR2 SVGAGI. The CDR3 DNA reads as TGTGCCAGCGGATCCAGGACAGGGGCTAGGCAGTTCTTC. Its translation: CASGSRTGARQFF.

This clonotype has a handful of counts. The V and J genes are TRBV25-1 and TRBJ1-5, with TRBD1 as a possible D gene (5 bases). The CDR3 extends over 16 amino acids. From germline, CDR1 is MGHDK and CDR2 SYGVNS. The V end lost 8 bases, the J end lost 2 bases, and 19 bases lay between the germline ends. The CDR3 DNA sequence: TGTGCCAGCTCTGCCGGAGGGGTCGCCGGCAATCAGCCCCAGCATTTT. Residues: CASSAGGVAGNQPQHF.

This chain joins TRBV7-9 and TRBJ2-3, with TRBD2 identical over 11 bases. The CDR3 runs 16 residues. Germline CDR1 is SEHNR and CDR2 is FQNEAQ (reference sequence). The V segment lost 5 bases and the J segment 2 bases; nucleotides outside the gene matches: 6. The CDR3 is CASSLQLAGDTDTQYF. As DNA, the CDR3 is TGTGCCAGCAGCCTTCAACTAGCGGGGGACACAGATACGCAGTATTTT.

This clonotype appeared many times. This CDR3 reads CASRDSGAGGYTF. The CDR3 DNA reads TGTGCCAGCAGAGATTCGGGGGCAGGCGGCTACACCTTC. The chain is built from TRBV12-3 or TRBV12-4 and TRBJ1-2; possible D gene TRBD1, 6 bases. V was clipped by 6 bases and J by 8 bases, with 16 bases between them. The CDR3 is made up of 13 amino acids.

This chain connects TRBV4-2 to TRBJ2-5, with a possible D match to TRBD2 (6 bases). The CDR3 is 15 residues long. Germline-derived CDR1 and CDR2 are LGHNA and YNFKEQ. V was clipped by 0 bases and J by 4 bases, with 12 bases between them. The DNA for the CDR3 is TGTGCCAGCAGCCAAGACCAAAACGGGGGAGAGACCCAGTACTTC. Encoded protein: CASSQDQNGGETQYF.

This clonotype turned up a few times. The chain recombines TRBV20-1 with TRBJ2-1; no reliable D call. This CDR3 is built from 12 residues. CDR1 and CDR2 (germline): DFQATT, SNEGSKA (reference sequence). Trimming took 3 bases from V and 5 from J, leaving 8 bases between them. The CDR3 reads CSASQPDNEQFF. The CDR3 nucleotides read TGCAGTGCTAGCCAACCAGACAATGAGCAGTTCTTC.

This clonotype was seen many times. The rearrangement uses TRBV6-1 and TRBJ1-2; D is perhaps TRBD1 (5 bases). From germline, CDR1 is MNHNS and CDR2 SASEGT. The V end was cut by 6 bases, the J end by 1 base, with 9 bases between. The CDR3 has 13 residues. The CDR3 sequence: CASRMTVNYGYTF. The CDR3 nucleotides are TGTGCCAGCAGGATGACAGTTAACTATGGCTACACCTTC.

This chain joins TRBV6-5 and TRBJ1-5, with D unresolved. V was shortened by 5 bases and J by 0 bases, with 14 bases between the two germline ends. The length of the CDR3 is 16 residues. CDR1 and CDR2 from the germline V gene are MNHEY and SVGAGI. CDR3 sequence: CASSRGSQDSNQPQHF. The DNA for the CDR3 is TGTGCCAGCAGTAGAGGCAGCCAGGATAGCAATCAGCCCCAGCATTTT.

The chain has TRBV7-8 and TRBJ1-2, with 9 bases aligning to TRBD1. The CDR3 length is 15 residues. Germline values: CDR1 SGHVS, CDR2 FQNEAQ. The junction had 8 bases not matched to a gene; V was cut back by 5 bases and J by 4 bases. The CDR3 region is CASSDRTGESYGYTF. CDR3 DNA sequence: TGTGCCAGCAGCGACCGGACAGGGGAAAGCTATGGCTACACCTTC. Full variable domain (missing parts from reference TRBV7-8 and TRBJ1-2): GAGVSQSPRYKVAKRGQDVALRCDPISGHVSLFWYQQALGQGPEFLTYFQNEAQLDKSGLPSDRFFAERPEGSVSTLKIQRTQQEDSAVYLCASSDRTGESYGYTFGSGTRLTVV.

This clonotype was seen more than once but under ten times. The gene calls are TRBV7-2 and TRBJ2-1, with TRBD1 identical over 12 bases. Germline CDR1 and CDR2: SGHTA and FQGNSA. J gave up 8 bases and V 1 base, and 3 bases lay outside the gene matches. The CDR3 contains 15 residues. The chain's CDR3 is CASSLGGTGGHEQFF. The DNA of the CDR3 is TGTGCCAGCAGCTTAGGAGGGACAGGGGGCCATGAGCAGTTCTTC.

This clonotype was picked up many times. The V gene is TRBV20-1, the J gene TRBJ2-6; D uncertain. This CDR3 contains 13 residues. V was pared by 2 bases and J by 2 bases, with 4 bases between. CDR1 and CDR2 (germline): DFQATT, SNEGSKA (reference sequence). The CDR3: CSARPPGANVLTF. CDR3 nucleotides: TGCAGTGCTAGACCTCCTGGGGCCAACGTCCTGACTTTC.

This clonotype has only a few counts. This chain uses TRBV29-1 with TRBJ1-1, with D possibly matching TRBD1 (6 bases). The CDR3 covers 16 residues. The V end was cut by 5 bases, the J end by 2 bases, with 21 bases between. CDR1 SQVTM and CDR2 ANQGSEA come from the germline V gene. The CDR3: CSVPTTGTNLNTEAFF. For the CDR3, the DNA is TGCAGCGTTCCTACCACCGGGACAAACCTAAACACTGAAGCTTTCTTT.

This clonotype appeared a single time. The V and J genes are TRBV6-2 or TRBV6-3 and TRBJ2-5; possibly TRBD2 for D (6 bases). Gene TRBJ2-7 matches the end of the DNA better, so the J call may be wrong. The V gene's germline CDR1 is MNHEY and CDR2 SVGEGT. The CDR3 extends over 15 amino acids. The CDR3 nucleotides are TGTGCCAGCAGCCCCGGGAGAGTGTGGAGTTTCGAGCAGTACTTC. This gives the protein CASSPGRVWSFEQYF.

This clonotype was detected a few times. The V and J genes are TRBV21-1 and TRBJ2-3; TRBD2 is the table's D call, not checked against the DNA. TRBV21-1 is described as a pseudogene. The CDR3 has 15 amino acids. The CDR3 spells CASRIPGLAGDTQYF. CDR3 DNA sequence: TGTGCCAGCAGGATCCCGGGACTAGCGGGGGATACGCAGTATTTT.

There are many counts of this clonotype. The genes are TRBV24-1 and TRBJ2-7; 7 bases map to TRBD2. The CDR3 consists of 15 residues. Germline V gives CDR1 KGHDR, CDR2 SFDVKD. The V gene end was trimmed by 4 bases and the J gene end by 6 bases; junction bases not matched to a gene: 11. DNA for the CDR3: TGTGCCACCAGTGACCCGACTAGCCTTCTTGGCGAGCAGTACTTC. Its protein is CATSDPTSLLGEQYF.

A few counts support this clonotype. The chain combines TRBV10-3 with TRBJ2-3; D gene unclear. CDR3 length: 14 residues. The germline V and J ends were trimmed by 2 bases and 5 bases, with 11 bases remaining between them. The V gene's germline CDR1 is ENHRY and CDR2 SYGVKD. CDR3 DNA: TGTGCCATCAGTGAGCCGGGTAGGGAAGATACGCAGTATTTT. Protein: CAISEPGREDTQYF.

There are a few counts of this clonotype. V is TRBV12-3 or TRBV12-4 and J is TRBJ2-2; a weak D match, TRBD1 (6 bases). The CDR3 runs to 14 residues. Trimming shortened V by 6 bases and J by 2 bases, and 10 bases separated the two germline ends. The DNA of the CDR3 is TGTGCCAGCAGGACACAGGGAAACACCGGGGAGCTGTTTTTT. It is translated as CASRTQGNTGELFF.

This clonotype was observed at least ten times. V usage is TRBV2 and J usage is TRBJ2-6; TRBD2 is a possible D gene (5 bases). V dropped 8 bases and J dropped 3 bases, with 8 bases sitting between them. This CDR3 is 13 amino acids long. Germline values: CDR1 SNHLY, CDR2 FYNNEI. CDR3 DNA sequence: TGTGCCAGCGGGAGTGATGGGGCCAACGTCCTGACTTTC. Amino acid sequence: CASGSDGANVLTF.

The chain combines TRBV27 with TRBJ2-7, with a tentative D call TRBD2 (6 bases). Germline V CDR1 and CDR2: MNHEY, SMNVEV (reference sequence). This CDR3 comprises 15 residues. V lost 4 bases, J lost 1 base, and 14 bases lay in between. The CDR3 region has the DNA TGTGCCAGCAGTTCTCACGGGAGAGCGTCCTACGAGCAGTACTTC. Its translation is CASSSHGRASYEQYF.

This clonotype was recorded a few times. The chain uses TRBV29-1 and TRBJ2-5; 9 bases align to TRBD2. Germline V lookup: CDR1 SQVTM, CDR2 ANQGSEA. V lost 4 bases and J lost 2; bases outside the gene matches: 5. CDR3 length: 14 amino acids. For the CDR3, the DNA is TGCAGCGTTGGGCGGGGGGGATTACAAGAGACCCAGTACTTC. Its protein is CSVGRGGLQETQYF.

This clonotype was detected a few times. The genes are TRBV10-2 and TRBJ2-7; D could derive from TRBD1 or TRBD2 (5 bases each). The CDR3 spans 15 residues. In germline, CDR1 is WSHSY, CDR2 SAAADI. V was pared by 6 bases and J by 2 bases, with 17 bases between. The CDR3 is CASRRGGEGPYEQYF. The CDR3 DNA sequence: TGCGCCAGCAGAAGGGGTGGAGAGGGCCCCTACGAGCAGTACTTC.

This clonotype has just a few counts. The V call is TRBV6-2 or TRBV6-3, the J call TRBJ1-5, with D hard to call. Trimming stripped 5 bases from V and 7 bases from J, with 18 bases between. The germline V gene has CDR1 MNHEY and CDR2 SVGEGT. The CDR3 length is 15 residues. The CDR3 DNA reads as TGTGCCAGCAGTCCCGGGATAACAGATGGACAGCCCCAGCATTTT. It specifies CASSPGITDGQPQHF.

In regard to this clonotype: One base away lies a much larger clone, so this may be a sequencing read error. V is TRBV28 and J is TRBJ2-7; no reliable D call. V lost 8 bases and J lost 0, with 11 bases in between. The CDR3 is 13 amino acids. The germline V gene has CDR1 MDHEN and CDR2 SYDVKM. CDR3 sequence (DNA): TGTGCCAGCGGTAAGGCTAGCTCCTACGAGCAGTACTTC. It translates to CASGKASSYEQYF.

This clonotype has a handful of counts. The chain carries TRBV20-1 and TRBJ1-5; unclear D gene. The V gene's germline CDR1 is DFQATT and CDR2 SNEGSKA (reference sequence). This CDR3 region has 14 residues. Trimming cost V 7 bases and J 0 bases, with 13 bases left between them. The DNA of the CDR3 is TGCAGTGTCCCGGCCGGAAATAGCAATCAGCCCCAGCATTTT. Amino acids: CSVPAGNSNQPQHF.

J is TRBJ2-3 and V is TRBV14; 11 nucleotides match TRBD2. Unmatched junction bases numbered 3, after V lost 1 base and J lost 3 bases. CDR1 and CDR2 (germline): SGHDN, FVKESK. CDR3 length: 16 amino acids. CDR3 sequence reads: CASSQASSGRTDTQYF. The CDR3 nucleotides are TGTGCCAGCAGCCAAGCGTCTAGCGGGAGGACAGATACGCAGTATTTT.

The CDR3 DNA reads TGTGCCAGCAGCATCCGACCCTCCGAAGATACGCAGTATTTT. Translating gives CASSIRPSEDTQYF. The chain uses TRBV9 and TRBJ2-3; D is unresolved. The V gene's germline CDR1 is SGDLS and CDR2 YYNGEE. Trimming took 4 bases from V and 5 from J, leaving 14 bases between them. The CDR3 is 14 amino acids.

This chain's CDR3 is CASSSTGDRPDTQYF. The CDR3 bases are TGTGCCAGCAGTTCGACAGGGGATCGTCCAGATACGCAGTATTTT. This rearrangement joins TRBV6-5 to TRBJ2-3; 8 nucleotides agree with TRBD1. V trimming: 4 bases; J trimming: 4 bases; junction bases outside the gene matches: 7. From germline, CDR1 is MNHEY and CDR2 SVGAGI. There are 15 residues in the CDR3.